This entry is about one T cell receptor (beta chain). Its antigen is as yet unknown. The CDR3 totals 13 residues. The V gene's germline CDR1 is LNHNV and CDR2 YYDKDF (reference sequence). V was cut by 3 bases and J by 7 bases, with 10 bases left in between. This table comes from immunoSEQ multiplex PCR, and its TCRdb copy is limited to in-frame clones, with some not included. The sample lists about 140,000 clones, about 90% occurring once. This record comes from a study of T cell responses to AZD1222 COVID-19 vaccine. Findings of the study overall: Regions left unmutated in variants are reportedly the target of nearly half of spike-specific TCRs. CD4 TCRs associated with vaccination spanned spike, dominating at 160-218 and 743-854. Two AZD1222 doses significantly raised spike-specific TCR breadth and depth over controls. It should be noted that donors were predominantly white British and more often female, and clonal diversity was possibly underestimated.

V gene TRBV15 combines with J gene TRBJ1-5, with D unclear. This specimen was peripheral blood, taken 28 days after the second AZD1222 dose. The sequence came from an adult who received the AZD1222 COVID-19 vaccine. This chain's CDR3 is CATSSFGVQPQHF. CDR3 in DNA: TGTGCCACCAGCAGTTTTGGGGTACAGCCCCAGCATTTT.